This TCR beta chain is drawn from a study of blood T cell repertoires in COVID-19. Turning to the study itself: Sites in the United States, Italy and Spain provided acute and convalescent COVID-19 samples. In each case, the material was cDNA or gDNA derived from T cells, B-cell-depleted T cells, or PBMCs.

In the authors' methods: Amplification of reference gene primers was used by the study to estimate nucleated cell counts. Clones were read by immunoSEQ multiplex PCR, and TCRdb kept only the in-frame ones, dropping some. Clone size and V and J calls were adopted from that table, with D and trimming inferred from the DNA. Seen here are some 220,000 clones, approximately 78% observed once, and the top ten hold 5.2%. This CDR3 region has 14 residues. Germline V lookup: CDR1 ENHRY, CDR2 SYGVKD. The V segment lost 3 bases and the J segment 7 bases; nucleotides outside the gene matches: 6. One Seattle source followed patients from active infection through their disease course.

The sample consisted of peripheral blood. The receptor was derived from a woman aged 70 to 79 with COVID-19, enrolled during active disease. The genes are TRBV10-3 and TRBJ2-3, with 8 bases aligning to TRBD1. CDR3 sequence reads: CAISDVQGANTQYF. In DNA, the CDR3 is TGTGCCATCAGTGATGTGCAGGGGGCAAATACGCAGTATTTT.